Presented here are 2 T cell receptor beta chains from one specimen sequenced in a study of shared clonotypes between healthy human individuals. Clones were read by immunoSEQ multiplex PCR, and TCRdb kept only the in-frame ones, dropping some. The sample holds fewer than 3 million clones, around 93% seen once. Sequencing was carried out using naive CD4+ T cells from PBMCs. Subset here: CD45RA+ positively selected. All receptors come from a man aged 18 to 35 in good health. Some clones in this sample may be carry-over from other donors' samples.

J is TRBJ2-7 and V is TRBV7-9; TRBD2 matches 9 bases. CDR1 and CDR2 from the germline V gene are SEHNR and FQNEAQ (reference sequence). J was trimmed by 5 bases and V by 6 bases; bases with no gene match: 14. This CDR3 has 16 amino acids. The CDR3 nucleotides are TGTGCCAGCAGACCGTGGGGGCGGGAGGGCGAAGACGAGCAGTACTTC. Protein sequence: CASRPWGREGEDEQYF.

This clone was seen a few times. CDR3 region: CASSIEEDGPQHF. The CDR3, as DNA: TGTGCCAGTAGTATAGAGGAGGATGGGCCCCAGCATTTT. The rearrangement uses TRBV19 and TRBJ1-5; D remains unclear. The V gene's germline CDR1 is LNHDA and CDR2 SQIVND (reference sequence). V shed 0 bases and J shed 9 bases, with 9 bases lying between them. This CDR3 spans 13 amino acids.